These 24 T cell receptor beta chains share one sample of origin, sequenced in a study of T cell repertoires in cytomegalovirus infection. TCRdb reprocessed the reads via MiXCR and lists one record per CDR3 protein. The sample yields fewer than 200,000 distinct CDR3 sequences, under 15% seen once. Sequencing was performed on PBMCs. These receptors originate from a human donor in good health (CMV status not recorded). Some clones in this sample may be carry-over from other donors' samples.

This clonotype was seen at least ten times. In DNA form, the CDR3 reads TGTGCCAGCAGCACCCACAGGGCTGGGGCCAACGTCCTGACTTTC. Encoded protein: CASSTHRAGANVLTF. The V and J genes are TRBV7-9 and TRBJ2-6, with D perhaps TRBD1 (6 bases). Germline CDR1 and CDR2: SEHNR and FQNEAQ (reference sequence). Deletions cut 5 bases from V and 2 bases from J, with 10 bases between. The CDR3 contains 15 residues.

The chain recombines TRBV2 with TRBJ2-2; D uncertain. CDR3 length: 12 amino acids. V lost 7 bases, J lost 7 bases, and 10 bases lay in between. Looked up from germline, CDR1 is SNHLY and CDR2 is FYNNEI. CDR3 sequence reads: CASTKDRGELFF. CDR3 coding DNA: TGTGCCAGCACGAAAGACCGCGGGGAGCTGTTTTTT.

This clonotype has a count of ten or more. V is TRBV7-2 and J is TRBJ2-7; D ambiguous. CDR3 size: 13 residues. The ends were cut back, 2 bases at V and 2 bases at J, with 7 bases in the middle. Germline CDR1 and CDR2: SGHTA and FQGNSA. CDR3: CASSLNVAYEQYF. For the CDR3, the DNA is TGTGCCAGCAGCTTAAATGTGGCCTACGAGCAGTACTTC.

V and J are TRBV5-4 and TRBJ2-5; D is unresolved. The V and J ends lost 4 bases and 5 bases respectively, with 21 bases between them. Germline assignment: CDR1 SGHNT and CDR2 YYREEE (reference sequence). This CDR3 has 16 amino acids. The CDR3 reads CASSQDVGSVMETQYF. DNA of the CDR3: TGTGCCAGCAGCCAAGACGTGGGGTCAGTGATGGAGACCCAGTACTTC.

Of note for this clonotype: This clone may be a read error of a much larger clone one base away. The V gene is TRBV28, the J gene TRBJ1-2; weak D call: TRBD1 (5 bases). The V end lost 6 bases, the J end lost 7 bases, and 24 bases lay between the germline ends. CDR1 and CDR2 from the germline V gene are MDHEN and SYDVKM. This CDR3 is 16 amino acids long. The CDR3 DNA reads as TGTGCCAGCAGCCGGACCGGGTCAGGGAAGTTTTTTGGCTACACCTTC. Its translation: CASSRTGSGKFFGYTF.

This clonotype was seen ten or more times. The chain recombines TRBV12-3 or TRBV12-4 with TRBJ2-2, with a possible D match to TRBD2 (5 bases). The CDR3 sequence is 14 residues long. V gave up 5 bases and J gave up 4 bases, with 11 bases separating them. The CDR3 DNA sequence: TGTGCCAGCAGTCCACTAGGGCCCACCGGGGAGCTGTTTTTT. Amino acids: CASSPLGPTGELFF.

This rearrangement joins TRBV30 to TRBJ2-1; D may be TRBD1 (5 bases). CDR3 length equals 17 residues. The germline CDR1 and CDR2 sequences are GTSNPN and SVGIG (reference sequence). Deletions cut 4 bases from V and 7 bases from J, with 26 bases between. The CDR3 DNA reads TGTGCCTGGACCCCCCCGAACCCGCAGGGTAAACGGAATGAGCAGTTCTTC. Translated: CAWTPPNPQGKRNEQFF.

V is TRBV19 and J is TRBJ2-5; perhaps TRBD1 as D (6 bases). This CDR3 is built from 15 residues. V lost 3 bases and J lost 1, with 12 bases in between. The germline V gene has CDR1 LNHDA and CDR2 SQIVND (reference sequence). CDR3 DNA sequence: TGTGCCAGTAGTATCCAGGGACAATTCCAAGAGACCCAGTACTTC. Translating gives CASSIQGQFQETQYF.

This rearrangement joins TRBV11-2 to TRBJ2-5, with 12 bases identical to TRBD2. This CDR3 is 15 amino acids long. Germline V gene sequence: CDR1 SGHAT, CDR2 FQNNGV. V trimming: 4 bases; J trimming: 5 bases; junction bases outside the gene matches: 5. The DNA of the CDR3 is TGTGCCAGCAGCTCCCTAGCGGGGGGGCCGGAGACCCAGTACTTC. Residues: CASSSLAGGPETQYF. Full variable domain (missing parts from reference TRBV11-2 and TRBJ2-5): EAGVAQSPRYKIIEKRQSVAFWCNPISGHATLYWYQQILGQGPKLLIQFQNNGVVDDSQLPKDRFSAERLKGVDSTLKIQPAKLEDSAVYLCASSSLAGGPETQYFGPGTRLLVL.

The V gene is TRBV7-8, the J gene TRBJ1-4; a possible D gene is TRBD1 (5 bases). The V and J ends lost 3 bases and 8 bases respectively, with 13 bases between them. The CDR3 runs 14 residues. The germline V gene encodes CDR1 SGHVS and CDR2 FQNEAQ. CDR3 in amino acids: CASSLGPSREKLFF. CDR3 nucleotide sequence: TGTGCCAGCAGCTTGGGACCCTCACGAGAAAAACTGTTTTTT.

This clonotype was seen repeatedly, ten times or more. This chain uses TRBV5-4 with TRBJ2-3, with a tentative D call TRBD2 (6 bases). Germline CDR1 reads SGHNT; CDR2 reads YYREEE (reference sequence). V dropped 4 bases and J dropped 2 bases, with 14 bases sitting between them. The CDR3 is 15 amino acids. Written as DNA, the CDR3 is TGTGCCAGCAGCCCCATGGCGGGGTTCACAGATACGCAGTATTTT. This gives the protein CASSPMAGFTDTQYF. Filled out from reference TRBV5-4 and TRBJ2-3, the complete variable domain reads ETGVTQSPTHLIKTRGQQVTLRCSSQSGHNTVSWYQQALGQGPQFIFQYYREEENGRGNFPPRFSGLQFPNYSSELNVNALELDDSALYLCASSPMAGFTDTQYFGPGTRLTVL.

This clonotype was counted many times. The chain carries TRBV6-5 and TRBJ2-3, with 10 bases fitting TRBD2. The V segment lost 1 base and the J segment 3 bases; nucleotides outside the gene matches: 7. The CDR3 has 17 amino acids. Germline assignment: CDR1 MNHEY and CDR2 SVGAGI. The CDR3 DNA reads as TGTGCCAGCAGTTACTTTCCAGCGGGAGGGTCGACAGATACGCAGTATTTT. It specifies CASSYFPAGGSTDTQYF.

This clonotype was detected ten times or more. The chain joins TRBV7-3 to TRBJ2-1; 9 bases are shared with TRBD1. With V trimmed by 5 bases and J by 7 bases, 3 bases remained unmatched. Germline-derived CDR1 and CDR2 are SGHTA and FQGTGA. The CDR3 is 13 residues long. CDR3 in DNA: TGTGCCAGCAGCCAGGACAGGGGTAATGAGCAGTTCTTC. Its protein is CASSQDRGNEQFF.

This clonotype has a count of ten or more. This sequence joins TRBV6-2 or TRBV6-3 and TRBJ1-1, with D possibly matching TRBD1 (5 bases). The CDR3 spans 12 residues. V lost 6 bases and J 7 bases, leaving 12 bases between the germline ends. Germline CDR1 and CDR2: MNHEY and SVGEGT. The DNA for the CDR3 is TGTGCCAGCAGGACTAGGGGAATTGAAGCTTTCTTT. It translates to CASRTRGIEAFF.

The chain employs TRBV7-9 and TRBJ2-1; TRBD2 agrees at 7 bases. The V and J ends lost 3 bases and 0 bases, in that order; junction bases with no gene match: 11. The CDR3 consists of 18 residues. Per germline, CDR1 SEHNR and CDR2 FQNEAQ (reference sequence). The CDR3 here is CASSFTPLAVSSYNEQFF. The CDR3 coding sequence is TGTGCCAGCAGCTTTACCCCTCTAGCGGTCAGCTCCTACAATGAGCAGTTCTTC.

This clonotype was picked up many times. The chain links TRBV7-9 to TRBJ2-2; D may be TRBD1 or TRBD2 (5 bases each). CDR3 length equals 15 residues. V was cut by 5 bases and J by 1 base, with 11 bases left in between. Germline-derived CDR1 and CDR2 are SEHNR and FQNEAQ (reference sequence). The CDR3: CASSGGPLNTGELFF. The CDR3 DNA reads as TGTGCCAGCAGCGGGGGACCGCTGAACACCGGGGAGCTGTTTTTT.

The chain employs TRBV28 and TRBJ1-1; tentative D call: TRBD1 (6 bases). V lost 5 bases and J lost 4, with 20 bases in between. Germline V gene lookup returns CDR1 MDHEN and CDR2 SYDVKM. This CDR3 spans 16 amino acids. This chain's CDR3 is CASSPYRTVLGTEAFF. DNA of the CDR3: TGTGCCAGCAGTCCATATCGGACAGTGTTGGGCACTGAAGCTTTCTTT.

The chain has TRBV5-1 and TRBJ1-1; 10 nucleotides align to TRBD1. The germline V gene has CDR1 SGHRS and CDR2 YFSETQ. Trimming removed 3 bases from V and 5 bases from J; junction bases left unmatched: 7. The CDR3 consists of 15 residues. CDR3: CASSSRDRGYTEAFF. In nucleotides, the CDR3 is TGCGCCAGCAGCTCACGGGACAGGGGTTATACTGAAGCTTTCTTT. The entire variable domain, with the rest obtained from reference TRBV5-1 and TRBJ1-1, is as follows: KAGVTQTPRYLIKTRGQQVTLSCSPISGHRSVSWYQQTPGQGLQFLFEYFSETQRNKGNFPGRFSGRQFSNSRSEMNVSTLELGDSALYLCASSSRDRGYTEAFFGQGTRLTVV.

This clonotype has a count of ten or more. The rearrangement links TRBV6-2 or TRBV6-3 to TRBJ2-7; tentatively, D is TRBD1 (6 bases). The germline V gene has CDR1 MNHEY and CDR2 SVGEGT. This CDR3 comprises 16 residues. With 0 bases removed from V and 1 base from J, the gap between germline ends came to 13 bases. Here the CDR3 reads CASSYSRTGQSYEQYF. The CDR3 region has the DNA TGTGCCAGCAGTTACTCGCGAACTGGACAGTCCTACGAGCAGTACTTC.

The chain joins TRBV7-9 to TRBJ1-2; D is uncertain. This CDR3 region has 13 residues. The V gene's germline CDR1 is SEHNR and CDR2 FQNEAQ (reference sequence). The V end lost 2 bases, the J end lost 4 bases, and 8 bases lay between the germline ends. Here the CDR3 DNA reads TGTGCCAGCAGCTTATTCCTTCCCTATGGCTACACCTTC. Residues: CASSLFLPYGYTF.

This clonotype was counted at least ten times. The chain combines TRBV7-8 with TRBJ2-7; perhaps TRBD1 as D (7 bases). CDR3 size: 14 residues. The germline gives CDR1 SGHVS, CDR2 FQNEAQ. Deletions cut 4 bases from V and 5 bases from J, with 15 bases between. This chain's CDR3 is CASSSEPRGDEQYF. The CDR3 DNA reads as TGTGCCAGCAGCTCCGAGCCCAGGGGGGACGAGCAGTACTTC.

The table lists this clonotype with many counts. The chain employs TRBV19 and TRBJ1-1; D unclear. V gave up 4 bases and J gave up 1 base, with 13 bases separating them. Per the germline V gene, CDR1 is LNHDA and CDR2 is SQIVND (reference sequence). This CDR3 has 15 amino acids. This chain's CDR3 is CASSNPLATNTEAFF. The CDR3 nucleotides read TGTGCCAGTAGTAACCCCCTGGCGACGAACACTGAAGCTTTCTTT.

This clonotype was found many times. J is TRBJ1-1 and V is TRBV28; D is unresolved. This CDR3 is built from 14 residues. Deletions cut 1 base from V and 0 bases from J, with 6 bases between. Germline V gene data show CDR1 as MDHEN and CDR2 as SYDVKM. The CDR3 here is CASSLSTVNTEAFF. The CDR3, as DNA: TGTGCCAGCAGTTTATCGACGGTGAACACTGAAGCTTTCTTT.

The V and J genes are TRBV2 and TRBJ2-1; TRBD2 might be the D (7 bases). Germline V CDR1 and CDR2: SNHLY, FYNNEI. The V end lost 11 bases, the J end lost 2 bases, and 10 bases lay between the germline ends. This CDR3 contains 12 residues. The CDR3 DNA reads TGTGCCGGCGGGGGCACCTACAATGAGCAGTTCTTC. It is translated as CAGGGTYNEQFF.